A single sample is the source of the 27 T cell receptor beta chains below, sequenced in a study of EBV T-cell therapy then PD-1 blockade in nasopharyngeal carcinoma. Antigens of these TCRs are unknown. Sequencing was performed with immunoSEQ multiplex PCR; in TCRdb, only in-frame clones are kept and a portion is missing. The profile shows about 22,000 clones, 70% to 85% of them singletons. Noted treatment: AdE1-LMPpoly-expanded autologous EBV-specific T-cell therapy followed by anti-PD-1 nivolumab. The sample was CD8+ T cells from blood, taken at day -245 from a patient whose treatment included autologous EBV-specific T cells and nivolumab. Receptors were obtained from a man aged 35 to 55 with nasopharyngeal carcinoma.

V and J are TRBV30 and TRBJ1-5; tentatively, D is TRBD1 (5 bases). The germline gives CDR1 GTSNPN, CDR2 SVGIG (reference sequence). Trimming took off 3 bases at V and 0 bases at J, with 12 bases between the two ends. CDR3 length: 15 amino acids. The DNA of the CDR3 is TGTGCCTGGAGCTCGGGGCCTCTTAGCAATCAGCCCCAGCATTTT. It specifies CAWSSGPLSNQPQHF.

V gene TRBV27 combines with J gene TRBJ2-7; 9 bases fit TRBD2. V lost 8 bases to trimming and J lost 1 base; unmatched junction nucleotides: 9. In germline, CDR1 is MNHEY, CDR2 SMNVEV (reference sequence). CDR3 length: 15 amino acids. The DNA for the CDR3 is TGTGCCAGCTCCAACCGGCTAGCGGGATCCTACGAGCAGTACTTC. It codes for CASSNRLAGSYEQYF.

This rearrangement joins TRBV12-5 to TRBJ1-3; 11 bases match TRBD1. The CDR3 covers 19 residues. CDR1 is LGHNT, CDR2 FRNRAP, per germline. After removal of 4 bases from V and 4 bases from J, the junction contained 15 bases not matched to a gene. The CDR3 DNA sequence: TGTGCTAGTGGTTGGGCACGGGACAGGGGGGTCGGCGAGGGAAACACCATATATTTT. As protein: CASGWARDRGVGEGNTIYF.

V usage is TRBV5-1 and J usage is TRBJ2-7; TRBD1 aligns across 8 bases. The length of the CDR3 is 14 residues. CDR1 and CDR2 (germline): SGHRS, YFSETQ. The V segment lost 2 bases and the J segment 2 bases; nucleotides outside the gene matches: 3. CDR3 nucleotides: TGCGCCAGCAGCTTAAGACAGGGGACCTACGAGCAGTACTTC. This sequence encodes CASSLRQGTYEQYF. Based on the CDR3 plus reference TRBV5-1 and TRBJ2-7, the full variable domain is KAGVTQTPRYLIKTRGQQVTLSCSPISGHRSVSWYQQTPGQGLQFLFEYFSETQRNKGNFPGRFSGRQFSNSRSEMNVSTLELGDSALYLCASSLRQGTYEQYFGPGTRLTVT.

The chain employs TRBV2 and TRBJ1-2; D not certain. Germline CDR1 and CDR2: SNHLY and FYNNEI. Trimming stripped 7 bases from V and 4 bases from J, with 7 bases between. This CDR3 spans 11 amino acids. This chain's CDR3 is CASTRGYGYTF. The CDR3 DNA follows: TGTGCCAGCACTCGGGGCTATGGCTACACCTTC.

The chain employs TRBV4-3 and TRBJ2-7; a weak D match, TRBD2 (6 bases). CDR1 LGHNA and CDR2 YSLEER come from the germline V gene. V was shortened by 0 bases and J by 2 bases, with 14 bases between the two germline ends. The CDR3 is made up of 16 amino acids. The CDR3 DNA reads TGCGCCAGCAGCCAAGATGTTGTGGAGGGACCCTACGAGCAGTACTTC. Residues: CASSQDVVEGPYEQYF.

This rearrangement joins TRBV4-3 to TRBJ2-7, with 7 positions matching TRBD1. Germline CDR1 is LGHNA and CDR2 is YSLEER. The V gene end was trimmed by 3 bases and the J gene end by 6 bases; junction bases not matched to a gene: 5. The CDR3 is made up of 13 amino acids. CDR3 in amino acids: CASSQRQGTEQYF. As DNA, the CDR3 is TGCGCCAGCAGCCAGAGACAGGGTACCGAGCAGTACTTC.

CDR3 residues: CASSDSSDRGSPLHF. In DNA, the CDR3 is TGTGCCAGCAGTGACTCGAGCGACAGGGGTTCACCCCTCCACTTT. The gene calls are TRBV6-4 and TRBJ1-6, with 8 bases aligning to TRBD1. After removal of 0 bases from V and 9 bases from J, the junction contained 4 bases not matched to a gene. This CDR3 has 15 amino acids. The germline CDR1 and CDR2 sequences are MRHNA and SNTAGT.

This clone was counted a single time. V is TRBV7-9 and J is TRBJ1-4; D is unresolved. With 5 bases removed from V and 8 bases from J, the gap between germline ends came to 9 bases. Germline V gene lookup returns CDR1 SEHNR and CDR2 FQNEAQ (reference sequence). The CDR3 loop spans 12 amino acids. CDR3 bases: TGTGCCAGCAGCCCCGACCGAGAAAAACTGTTTTTT. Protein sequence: CASSPDREKLFF.

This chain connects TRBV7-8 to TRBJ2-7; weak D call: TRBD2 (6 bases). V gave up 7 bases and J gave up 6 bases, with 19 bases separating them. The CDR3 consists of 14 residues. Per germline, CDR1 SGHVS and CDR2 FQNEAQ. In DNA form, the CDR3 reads TGTGCCAGCACCGGGGCGGCCGGGGGTCGCGAGCAGTACTTC. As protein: CASTGAAGGREQYF.

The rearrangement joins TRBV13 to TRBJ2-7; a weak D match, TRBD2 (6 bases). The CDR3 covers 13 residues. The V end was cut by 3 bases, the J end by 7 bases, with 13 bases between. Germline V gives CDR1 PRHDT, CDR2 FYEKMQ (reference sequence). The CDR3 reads CASSFGPRGEQYF. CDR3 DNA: TGTGCCAGCAGCTTTGGACCTCGGGGGGAGCAGTACTTC. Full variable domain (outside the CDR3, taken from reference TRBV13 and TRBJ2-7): AAGVIQSPRHLIKEKRETATLKCYPIPRHDTVYWYQQGPGQDPQFLISFYEKMQSDKGSIPDRFSAQQFSDYHSELNMSSLELGDSALYFCASSFGPRGEQYFGPGTRLTVT.

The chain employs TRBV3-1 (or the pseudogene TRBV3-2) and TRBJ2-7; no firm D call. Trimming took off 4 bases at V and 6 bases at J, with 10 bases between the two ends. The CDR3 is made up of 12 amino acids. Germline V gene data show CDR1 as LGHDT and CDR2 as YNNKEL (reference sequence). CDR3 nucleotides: TGTGCCAGCAGCCGGACCCCCTCCGAGCAGTACTTC. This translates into CASSRTPSEQYF.

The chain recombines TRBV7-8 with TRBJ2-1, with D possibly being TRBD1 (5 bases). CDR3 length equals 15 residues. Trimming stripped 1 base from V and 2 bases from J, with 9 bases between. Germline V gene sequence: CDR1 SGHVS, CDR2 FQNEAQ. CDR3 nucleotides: TGTGCCAGCAGCTTAGATCAGGGAACCTACAATGAGCAGTTCTTC. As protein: CASSLDQGTYNEQFF.

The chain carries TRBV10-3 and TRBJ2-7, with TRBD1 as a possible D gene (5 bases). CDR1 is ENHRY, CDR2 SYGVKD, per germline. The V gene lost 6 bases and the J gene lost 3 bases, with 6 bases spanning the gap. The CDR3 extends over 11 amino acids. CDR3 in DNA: TGTGCCATCAGGCAGGGCTACGAGCAGTACTTC. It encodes CAIRQGYEQYF.

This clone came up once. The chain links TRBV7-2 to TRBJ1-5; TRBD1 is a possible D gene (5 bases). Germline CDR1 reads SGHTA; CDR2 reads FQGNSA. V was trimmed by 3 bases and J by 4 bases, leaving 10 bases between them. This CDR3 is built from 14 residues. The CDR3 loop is CASSFIGGNQPQHF. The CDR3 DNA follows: TGTGCCAGCAGCTTTATCGGGGGAAATCAGCCCCAGCATTTT.

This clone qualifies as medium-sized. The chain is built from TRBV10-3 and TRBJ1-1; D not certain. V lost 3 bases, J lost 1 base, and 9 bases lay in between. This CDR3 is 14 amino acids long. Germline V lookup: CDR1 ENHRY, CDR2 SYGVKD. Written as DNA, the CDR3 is TGTGCCATCAGTGACTCTACACCGAACACTGAAGCTTTCTTT. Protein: CAISDSTPNTEAFF.

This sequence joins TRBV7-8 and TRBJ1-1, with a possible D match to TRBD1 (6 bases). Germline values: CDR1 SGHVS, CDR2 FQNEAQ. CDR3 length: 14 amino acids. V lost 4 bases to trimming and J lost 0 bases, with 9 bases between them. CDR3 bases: TGTGCCAGCAGCTGGGGGCGGATGAACACTGAAGCTTTCTTT. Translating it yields CASSWGRMNTEAFF.

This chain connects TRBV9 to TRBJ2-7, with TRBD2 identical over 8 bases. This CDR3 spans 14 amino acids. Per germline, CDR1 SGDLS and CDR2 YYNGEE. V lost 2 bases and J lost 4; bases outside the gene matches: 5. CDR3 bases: TGTGCCAGCAGCGTCAGCGGGGGAGAGTACGAGCAGTACTTC. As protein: CASSVSGGEYEQYF.

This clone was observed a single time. CDR3 sequence: CASRAGQLAGETQYF. The CDR3, as DNA: TGTGCCAGCAGGGCGGGACAGTTAGCCGGGGAGACCCAGTACTTC. The chain uses TRBV2 and TRBJ2-5, with D perhaps TRBD1 (7 bases). Trimming took off 6 bases at V and 5 bases at J, with 19 bases between the two ends. Germline V gene sequence: CDR1 SNHLY, CDR2 FYNNEI. The CDR3 is 15 residues long.

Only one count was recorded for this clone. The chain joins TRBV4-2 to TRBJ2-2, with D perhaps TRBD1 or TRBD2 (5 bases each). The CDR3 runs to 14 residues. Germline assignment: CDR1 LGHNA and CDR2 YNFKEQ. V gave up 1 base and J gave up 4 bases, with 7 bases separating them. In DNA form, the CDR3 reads TGTGCCAGCAGCCAAGTAGGGACCACCGGGGAGCTGTTTTTT. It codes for CASSQVGTTGELFF.

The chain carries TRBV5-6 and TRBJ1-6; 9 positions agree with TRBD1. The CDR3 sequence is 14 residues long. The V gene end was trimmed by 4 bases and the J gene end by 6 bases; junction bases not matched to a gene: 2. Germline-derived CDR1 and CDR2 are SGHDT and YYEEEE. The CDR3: CASSRTGVNSPLHF. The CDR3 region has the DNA TGTGCCAGCAGCAGGACAGGGGTTAATTCACCCCTCCACTTT.

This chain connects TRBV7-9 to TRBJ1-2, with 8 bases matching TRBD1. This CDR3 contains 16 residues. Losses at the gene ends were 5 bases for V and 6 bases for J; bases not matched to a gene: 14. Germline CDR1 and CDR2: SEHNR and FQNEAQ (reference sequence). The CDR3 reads CASSTRQGSVKDGYTF. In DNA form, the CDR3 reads TGTGCCAGCAGCACCCGACAGGGGTCAGTGAAGGATGGCTACACCTTC.

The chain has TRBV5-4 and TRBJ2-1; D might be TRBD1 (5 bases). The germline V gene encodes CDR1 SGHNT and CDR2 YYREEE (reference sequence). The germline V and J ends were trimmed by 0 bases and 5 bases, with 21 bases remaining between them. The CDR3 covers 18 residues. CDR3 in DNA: TGTGCCAGCAGCTTGGGCCCAGGGTCAAGGCCTACGGACAATGAGCAGTTCTTC. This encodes CASSLGPGSRPTDNEQFF.

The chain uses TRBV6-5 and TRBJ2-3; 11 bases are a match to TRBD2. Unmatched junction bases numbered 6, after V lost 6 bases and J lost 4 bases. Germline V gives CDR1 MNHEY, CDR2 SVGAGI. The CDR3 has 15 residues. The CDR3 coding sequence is TGTGCCAGCAGCCTTACTAGCGGGGGTTCAGATACGCAGTATTTT. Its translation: CASSLTSGGSDTQYF.

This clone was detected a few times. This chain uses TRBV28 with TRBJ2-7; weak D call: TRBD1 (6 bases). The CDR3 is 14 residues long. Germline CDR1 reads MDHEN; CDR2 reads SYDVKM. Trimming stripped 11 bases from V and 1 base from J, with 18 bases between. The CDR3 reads CASSGQGRSYEQYF. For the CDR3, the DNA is TGTGCCTCATCCGGGCAGGGGCGATCCTACGAGCAGTACTTC.

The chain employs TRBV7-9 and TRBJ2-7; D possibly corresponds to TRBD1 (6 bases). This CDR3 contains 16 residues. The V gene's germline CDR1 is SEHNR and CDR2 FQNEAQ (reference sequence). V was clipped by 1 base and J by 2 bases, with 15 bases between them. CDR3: CASSLESGALTYEQYF. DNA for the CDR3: TGTGCCAGCAGCTTAGAGTCAGGGGCCCTCACCTACGAGCAGTACTTC.

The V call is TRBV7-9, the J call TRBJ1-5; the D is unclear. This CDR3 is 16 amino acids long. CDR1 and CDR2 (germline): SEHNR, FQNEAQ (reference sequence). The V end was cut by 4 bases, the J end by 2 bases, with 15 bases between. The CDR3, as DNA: TGTGCCAGCAGCTCCCCCCATGGGTCCGGCAATCAGCCCCAGCATTTT. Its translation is CASSSPHGSGNQPQHF.